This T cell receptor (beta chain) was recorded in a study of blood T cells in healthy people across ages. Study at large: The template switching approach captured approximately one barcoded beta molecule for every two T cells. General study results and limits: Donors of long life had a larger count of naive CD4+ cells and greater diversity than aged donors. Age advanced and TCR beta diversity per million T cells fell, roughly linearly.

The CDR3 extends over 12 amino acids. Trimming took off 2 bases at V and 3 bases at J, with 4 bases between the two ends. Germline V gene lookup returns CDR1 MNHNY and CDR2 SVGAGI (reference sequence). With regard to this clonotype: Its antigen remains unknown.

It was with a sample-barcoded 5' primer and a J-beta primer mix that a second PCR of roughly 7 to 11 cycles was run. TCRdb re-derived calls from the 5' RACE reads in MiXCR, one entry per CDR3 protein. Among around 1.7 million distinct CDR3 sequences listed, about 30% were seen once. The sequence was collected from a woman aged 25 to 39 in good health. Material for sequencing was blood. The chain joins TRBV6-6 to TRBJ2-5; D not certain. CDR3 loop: CASSYEEETQYF. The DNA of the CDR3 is TGTGCCAGCAGTTACGAGGAAGAGACCCAGTACTTC.